Listed here is a single T cell receptor beta chain. The antigen remains undetermined. This table comes from immunoSEQ multiplex PCR, and its TCRdb copy is limited to in-frame clones, with some not included. The table lists hundreds of thousands of clones, roughly 90% of them singletons. The data derive from a study of Ad26.COV2.S vaccination and SARS-CoV-2 variants. For the study at large: In the COV1001 trial, the donor was in the Ad26.COV2.S arm. Doses of Ad26.COV2.S were injected into muscle once or twice, 56 days apart. Study outcomes and limitations: Vaccine and placebo recipients had similar non-spike TCR breadth. The TCR breadth and depth analyses may have produced an underestimate of total T cell responses.

Treatment noted: approximately 18 received Ad26.COV2.S at low or high dose, single or two shots; five or six received placebo; per-sample allocation not given. Material that was analyzed had been drawn on day 63 after the first vaccine or placebo injection. V lost 4 bases to trimming and J lost 1 base, with 10 bases between them. CDR3 size: 15 residues. Germline V gives CDR1 KGHSH, CDR2 LQKENI. The clonotype was recovered from a person aged 18-60 years who received the Ad26.COV2.S COVID-19 vaccine or a placebo. Sequences were derived from peripheral blood, sampled in a trial of Ad26.COV2.S vaccine versus placebo. The V gene is TRBV18, the J gene TRBJ2-2, with a weak D call TRBD2 (6 bases). The CDR3: CASSLGTLNTGELFF. CDR3 in DNA: TGTGCCAGCTCACTTGGGACTTTGAACACCGGGGAGCTGTTTTTT.